This TCR beta chain was found in a study of T cells after yellow fever vaccination. For the study at large: Researchers used SMART-Seq v4 Ultra Low Input to prepare fractions that had low cell numbers. Findings and caveats of the study: Subsequent to the booster, the majority of primary-vaccination clones reappeared (96% CD4, 88% CD8). By day 5 rather than day 15, the secondary response had peaked, though it was weaker.

There are many counts of this clonotype. Its antigen is unidentified. This CDR3 has 12 amino acids. V was cut by 3 bases and J by 8 bases, with 9 bases left in between. From the 5' RACE reads, TCRdb called clonotypes with MiXCR, one entry per CDR3 protein. Among about 170,000 distinct CDR3 sequences listed, approximately 11% were seen once. The material was CD8+ T cells sorted from PBMCs, obtained 15 days after the yellow fever booster vaccination. The chain uses TRBV12-3 or TRBV12-4 and TRBJ2-3; D is uncertain. The sequence came from a man between 18 and 29 years old who received the YFV17D yellow fever vaccine. CDR3 amino acids: CASSFMAATQYF. The CDR3 bases are TGTGCCAGCAGTTTCATGGCCGCTACGCAGTATTTT.